The 25 T cell receptor beta chains below were found in one sample sequenced in a study of radiotherapy plus CTLA-4 blockade in lung cancer. The assay was immunoSEQ multiplex PCR, and TCRdb's table has in-frame clones only and misses some. The sample includes about 70,000 clones, approximately 76% of them seen just once. The specimen comprised peripheral blood, sampled from a patient treated with radiotherapy plus ipilimumab. Source of these receptors: a human donor with non-small cell lung cancer whose response to radiotherapy plus ipilimumab could not be evaluated. Some clones in this sample may be carry-over from other donors' samples.

This chain links TRBV5-1 with TRBJ2-3; tentative D call: TRBD1 (6 bases). The CDR3 runs 16 residues. Germline CDR1 is SGHRS and CDR2 is YFSETQ. The V end was cut by 0 bases, the J end by 1 base, with 12 bases between. CDR3 region: CASSLAPTGRTDTQYF. CDR3 nucleotides: TGCGCCAGCAGCTTGGCCCCGACAGGCCGCACAGATACGCAGTATTTT.

The chain links TRBV6-1 to TRBJ2-7; 7 bases agree with TRBD1. The CDR3 extends over 13 amino acids. With 2 bases clipped from V and 6 bases from J, the junction kept 4 bases outside the gene matches. CDR1 is MNHNS and CDR2 is SASEGT in the germline V gene. The CDR3 is CASSETGVREQYF. DNA for the CDR3: TGTGCCAGCAGTGAAACAGGGGTGCGCGAGCAGTACTTC.

Only a few counts were recorded for this clone. The V gene is TRBV27, the J gene TRBJ2-7; D is possibly TRBD2 (5 bases). Trimming shortened V by 3 bases and J by 7 bases, and 13 bases separated the two germline ends. CDR3 length equals 13 residues. CDR1 MNHEY and CDR2 SMNVEV come from the germline V gene (reference sequence). CDR3 sequence (DNA): TGTGCCAGCAGTTTGGACTGGTTGAGGGAGCAGTACTTC. Protein sequence: CASSLDWLREQYF.

The chain combines TRBV10-3 with TRBJ1-2, with 9 nucleotides matching TRBD1. The junction had 3 bases not matched to a gene; V was cut back by 3 bases and J by 7 bases. Germline V gene lookup returns CDR1 ENHRY and CDR2 SYGVKD. This CDR3 has 13 residues. CDR3 sequence reads: CAISEGTGIGYTF. DNA for the CDR3: TGTGCCATCAGTGAAGGGACAGGGATTGGCTACACCTTC.

The V and J genes are TRBV7-2 and TRBJ2-1; TRBD2 aligns across 7 bases. CDR1 is SGHTA and CDR2 is FQGNSA in the germline V gene. The ends lost 1 base at V and 15 bases at J; junction bases unmatched: 9. The CDR3 sequence is 13 residues long. The CDR3 DNA reads as TGTGCCAGCAGCTTAGGGGTAGGGCGGGGGTGGTTCTTC. It specifies CASSLGVGRGWFF.

J is TRBJ2-7 and V is TRBV6-5; a possible D gene is TRBD1 (6 bases). V lost 4 bases and J lost 2, with 15 bases in between. Germline CDR1 reads MNHEY; CDR2 reads SVGAGI. The CDR3 has 15 residues. The CDR3 bases are TGTGCCAGCAGTTTAACCCAGGGGACGACCTACGAGCAGTACTTC. Encoded protein: CASSLTQGTTYEQYF.

This clone has a handful of counts. This rearrangement joins TRBV27 to TRBJ1-2; D perhaps matches TRBD1 (6 bases). V lost 5 bases, J lost 4 bases, and 17 bases lay in between. Germline loops: CDR1 MNHEY, CDR2 SMNVEV (reference sequence). CDR3 length equals 15 residues. CDR3: CASSPTPTGSYGYTF. The CDR3 DNA reads as TGTGCCAGCAGTCCAACACCGACAGGATCCTATGGCTACACCTTC.

For the CDR3, the DNA is TGTGCCAGCAGCCCCGGGACAGCCAAAGATACGCAGTATTTT. It is translated as CASSPGTAKDTQYF. This sequence joins TRBV7-6 and TRBJ2-3, with TRBD1 matching over 7 bases. The CDR3 has 14 amino acids. Germline CDR1 is SGHVS and CDR2 is FNYEAQ. The junction had 7 bases not matched to a gene; V was cut back by 5 bases and J by 5 bases.

A single count supports this clone. The chain is built from TRBV18 and TRBJ2-7, with 9 bases identical to TRBD1. The CDR3 is made up of 15 amino acids. The germline V gene has CDR1 KGHSH and CDR2 LQKENI. With 3 bases clipped from V and 4 bases from J, the junction kept 7 bases outside the gene matches. The CDR3, as DNA: TGTGCCAGCTCACCGCCCATGGGACAGGGTTACGAGCAGTACTTC. Translated, it gives CASSPPMGQGYEQYF.

In this sample, this clone turned up a few times. This chain joins TRBV28 and TRBJ1-2, with D possibly TRBD1 on 6 matching bases. The germline V gene encodes CDR1 MDHEN and CDR2 SYDVKM. Deletions cut 2 bases from V and 11 bases from J, with 18 bases between. The CDR3 length is 14 residues. The CDR3 nucleotides are TGTGCCAGCAGTTTAAACGTTCGGGGTACAGGGTACACCTTC. Amino acid sequence: CASSLNVRGTGYTF.

This chain links TRBV7-9 with TRBJ1-3, with D perhaps matching TRBD1 (6 bases). In germline, CDR1 is SEHNR, CDR2 FQNEAQ (reference sequence). The CDR3 totals 17 residues. Trimming removed 5 bases from V and 2 bases from J, with 19 bases in between. CDR3 in amino acids: CASSQREGTGTGNTIYF. CDR3 DNA: TGTGCCAGCAGCCAACGCGAGGGAACAGGGACTGGAAACACCATATATTTT.

The J gene is TRBJ1-2, the V gene TRBV6-5; D possibly corresponds to TRBD1 (6 bases). The CDR3 covers 14 residues. Germline CDR1 reads MNHEY; CDR2 reads SVGAGI. V shed 4 bases and J shed 2 bases, with 11 bases lying between them. CDR3 nucleotides: TGTGCCAGCAGTTTCCACAGGGCCAACTATGGCTACACCTTC. The encoded protein is CASSFHRANYGYTF.

The chain couples TRBV7-9 to TRBJ1-2; TRBD1 matches at 9 bases. Trimming at V came to 5 bases and at J to 7 bases, leaving 11 bases not matched to a gene. Germline V lookup: CDR1 SEHNR, CDR2 FQNEAQ (reference sequence). The CDR3 is 15 residues long. The chain's CDR3 is CASSNWDRDFRGYTF. The CDR3 bases are TGTGCCAGCAGCAACTGGGACAGGGACTTCCGTGGCTACACCTTC.

This chain connects TRBV27 to TRBJ1-5; D is undetermined. Per the germline V gene, CDR1 is MNHEY and CDR2 is SMNVEV (reference sequence). CDR3 length: 14 amino acids. The ends were cut back, 3 bases at V and 4 bases at J, with 10 bases in the middle. The DNA of the CDR3 is TGTGCCAGCAGTTTCCCCGGAGCGAATCAGCCCCAGCATTTT. The encoded protein is CASSFPGANQPQHF.

The rearrangement links TRBV7-8 to TRBJ1-2; 7 nucleotides line up with TRBD1. The CDR3 has 13 amino acids. The V gene's germline CDR1 is SGHVS and CDR2 FQNEAQ. Trimming cost V 9 bases and J 2 bases; bases outside gene matches: 6. In DNA, the CDR3 is TGTGCCAGTGGCTTGGGACAGAACTATGGCTACACCTTC. This sequence encodes CASGLGQNYGYTF.

The rearrangement links TRBV7-2 to TRBJ2-5; TRBD1 matches at 8 bases. The ends lost 3 bases at V and 7 bases at J; junction bases unmatched: 4. This CDR3 is 13 amino acids long. Germline loops: CDR1 SGHTA, CDR2 FQGNSA. The CDR3 reads CASSFPQGATQYF. DNA of the CDR3: TGTGCCAGCAGCTTCCCGCAGGGGGCGACCCAGTACTTC.

This clone is a singleton in its sample. DNA of the CDR3: TGTGCCAGCAGTGACAGGTCTTACGAGCAGTACTTC. It translates to CASSDRSYEQYF. V gene TRBV6-1 combines with J gene TRBJ2-7; D gene unclear. Germline CDR1 MNHNS, CDR2 SASEGT. CDR3 length: 12 amino acids. V shed 3 bases and J shed 4 bases, with 7 bases lying between them.

The V and J genes are TRBV6-5 and TRBJ2-2; 11 nucleotides align to TRBD2. Germline-derived CDR1 and CDR2 are MNHEY and SVGAGI. This CDR3 comprises 15 residues. Trimming took 8 bases from V and 6 from J; bases not matched to a gene: 8. The CDR3 bases are TGTGCCAGCTTCACCCTGACTAGCGGGGCCGGGGAGCTGTTTTTT. Translated: CASFTLTSGAGELFF.

V gene TRBV6-1 combines with J gene TRBJ1-5; a possible D gene is TRBD1 (5 bases). Trimming removed 6 bases from V and 6 bases from J, with 15 bases in between. Germline assignment: CDR1 MNHNS and CDR2 SASEGT. The CDR3 contains 14 residues. CDR3 nucleotides: TGTGCCAGCAGGGACGACAGCCCCTCTCAGCCCCAGCATTTT. Protein product: CASRDDSPSQPQHF.

The chain uses TRBV6-5 and TRBJ1-5; D unclear. CDR3 length: 15 amino acids. From germline, CDR1 is MNHEY and CDR2 SVGAGI. Deletions cut 6 bases from V and 0 bases from J, with 12 bases between. The CDR3 DNA reads TGTGCCAGCAGATCGGGGTCGTATAGCAATCAGCCCCAGCATTTT. It is translated as CASRSGSYSNQPQHF.

The chain recombines TRBV9 with TRBJ2-5, with TRBD1 as a possible D gene (6 bases). The length of the CDR3 is 12 residues. Germline CDR1 reads SGDLS; CDR2 reads YYNGEE. Deletions cut 6 bases from V and 5 bases from J, with 11 bases between. Here the CDR3 DNA reads TGTGCCAGCACAGGGGATATGGAGACCCAGTACTTC. Amino acids: CASTGDMETQYF.

This chain links TRBV7-2 with TRBJ2-7; no firm D call. This CDR3 region has 15 residues. Per the germline V gene, CDR1 is SGHTA and CDR2 is FQGNSA. Trimming removed 1 base from V and 4 bases from J, with 14 bases in between. CDR3 bases: TGTGCCAGCAGCTTAGGGCCCCTCCTGGTGTACGAGCAGTACTTC. Amino acid sequence: CASSLGPLLVYEQYF.

This clone was detected only a few times. The V and J genes are TRBV27 and TRBJ2-3, with TRBD1 matching over 8 bases. Germline lookup yields CDR1 MNHEY and CDR2 SMNVEV (reference sequence). After removal of 4 bases from V and 1 base from J, the junction contained 7 bases not matched to a gene. The CDR3 extends over 16 amino acids. The CDR3 region has the DNA TGTGCCAGCAGTTCTCAGGGGGCACATGGCACAGATACGCAGTATTTT. This gives the protein CASSSQGAHGTDTQYF.

V gene TRBV2 combines with J gene TRBJ1-5; no reliable D call. With 2 bases removed from V and 7 bases from J, the gap between germline ends came to 12 bases. This CDR3 has 14 residues. Looked up from germline, CDR1 is SNHLY and CDR2 is FYNNEI. This CDR3 reads CASSERRVGQPQHF. The CDR3 DNA reads TGTGCCAGCAGTGAAAGGAGGGTAGGACAGCCCCAGCATTTT.

This chain links TRBV7-9 with TRBJ2-7; unclear D gene. The CDR3 covers 15 residues. The V gene lost 1 base and the J gene lost 2 bases, with 12 bases spanning the gap. CDR1 and CDR2 from the germline V gene are SEHNR and FQNEAQ (reference sequence). CDR3 protein: CASSLESSVTYEQYF. As DNA, the CDR3 is TGTGCCAGCAGCTTAGAGTCTTCAGTCACCTACGAGCAGTACTTC.